The 31 T cell receptor beta chains reported below all come from one sample, sequenced in a study of T cells in Graves' hyperthyroidism and ophthalmopathy. Amplification of TCR beta CDR3 regions was performed using RNA transcripts as template. The HTBI primer set was used in a first-round RT-PCR of the TCR CDR3. TCRdb processed the multiplex PCR reads anew with MiXCR; each CDR3 protein has one entry. The table has about 560,000 distinct CDR3 sequences, approximately 15% seen once; the top ten hold under 20%. Sequencing was carried out using blood. Every receptor here comes from a woman aged 18-29 years with Graves' hyperthyroidism.

This clonotype was detected many times. The rearrangement links TRBV20-1 to TRBJ2-1; 7 bases are a match to TRBD2. This CDR3 is built from 14 residues. V lost 6 bases, J lost 2 bases, and 7 bases stayed unmatched. Germline lookup yields CDR1 DFQATT and CDR2 SNEGSKA (reference sequence). The CDR3 DNA sequence: TGCAGTGCCACTAGCGAGTACCCCTACAATGAGCAGTTCTTC. Translation gives CSATSEYPYNEQFF.

Many counts were recorded for this clonotype. This rearrangement joins TRBV24-1 to TRBJ1-2; a weak D match, TRBD1 (5 bases). Between the trimmed V and J ends, which lost 3 bases and 8 bases, there was a span of 15 bases. Germline CDR1 is KGHDR and CDR2 is SFDVKD. The CDR3 is 14 residues long. The CDR3 reads CATSDPRGSDGYTF. CDR3 nucleotide sequence: TGTGCCACCAGTGATCCGCGGGGGTCCGACGGCTACACCTTC.

This clonotype has at least ten counts. The chain employs TRBV20-1 and TRBJ1-2; D gene ambiguous. CDR3 size: 13 residues. The ends were cut back, 6 bases at V and 2 bases at J, with 13 bases in the middle. Per germline, CDR1 DFQATT and CDR2 SNEGSKA (reference sequence). CDR3 DNA: TGCAGTGCCCAGAGTGAAAGGAACTATGGCTACACCTTC. Protein product: CSAQSERNYGYTF.

The rearrangement uses TRBV4-3 and TRBJ1-2; weak D call: TRBD1 (5 bases). The length of the CDR3 is 16 residues. The germline CDR1 and CDR2 sequences are LGHNA and YSLEER. Trimming removed 0 bases from V and 2 bases from J, with 13 bases in between. CDR3 region: CASSQEFAGENYGYTF. CDR3 nucleotides: TGCGCCAGCAGCCAAGAGTTCGCGGGGGAAAACTATGGCTACACCTTC.

V usage is TRBV10-3 and J usage is TRBJ1-5; 8 nucleotides match TRBD1. The ends lost 3 bases at V and 7 bases at J; junction bases unmatched: 5. In germline, CDR1 is ENHRY, CDR2 SYGVKD. The CDR3 has 14 residues. The CDR3 nucleotides read TGTGCCATCAGTGAAGACAGGGGAGTACAGCCCCAGCATTTT. This translates into CAISEDRGVQPQHF.

The chain combines TRBV3-1 with TRBJ1-2; D gene ambiguous. This CDR3 region has 17 residues. From germline, CDR1 is LGHDT and CDR2 YNNKEL (reference sequence). V lost 0 bases, J lost 0 bases, and 14 bases lay in between. In DNA, the CDR3 is TGTGCCAGCAGCCAAGAATTGGTAGCCAGCTCTAACTATGGCTACACCTTC. It is translated as CASSQELVASSNYGYTF. Full variable domain (outside the CDR3, taken from reference TRBV3-1 and TRBJ1-2): DTAVSQTPKYLVTQMGNDKSIKCEQNLGHDTMYWYKQDSKKFLKIMFSYNNKELIINETVPNRFSPKSPDKAHLNLHINSLELGDSAVYFCASSQELVASSNYGYTFGSGTRLTVV.

The chain combines TRBV7-2 with TRBJ2-7; D is unclear. The V end was cut by 3 bases, the J end by 5 bases, with 14 bases between. This CDR3 has 14 residues. CDR1 and CDR2 from the germline V gene are SGHTA and FQGNSA. In nucleotides, the CDR3 is TGTGCCAGCAGCTTCAGTATATCCCCCAACGAGCAGTACTTC. The encoded protein is CASSFSISPNEQYF. Drawing the rest from reference TRBV7-2 and TRBJ2-7, the complete variable domain is GAGVSQSPSNKVTEKGKDVELRCDPISGHTALYWYRQSLGQGLEFLIYFQGNSAPDKSGLPSDRFSAERTGGSVSTLTIQRTQQEDSAVYLCASSFSISPNEQYFGPGTRLTVT.

This clonotype has at least ten counts. The J gene is TRBJ2-1, the V gene TRBV2; the match to TRBD2 covers 7 bases. CDR1 and CDR2 from the germline V gene are SNHLY and FYNNEI. The CDR3 is 13 residues long. V lost 4 bases, J lost 8 bases, and 5 bases stayed unmatched. CDR3 in DNA: TGTGCCAGCAGTGGGGACGCGGGAGATGAGCAGTTCTTC. Residues: CASSGDAGDEQFF.

This clonotype appeared a few times. The V and J genes are TRBV24-1 and TRBJ1-5; 9 nucleotides align to TRBD1. Germline assignment: CDR1 KGHDR and CDR2 SFDVKD. The CDR3 has 13 amino acids. V was clipped by 7 bases and J by 12 bases; unmatched bases: 9. The CDR3 DNA reads TGTGCCACCAGCCAGGACAGGGGAGGAGACCAGCATTTT. It yields the protein CATSQDRGGDQHF.

This clonotype appeared many times. The gene calls are TRBV10-2 and TRBJ2-1, with TRBD2 matching 10 bases. The CDR3 runs to 16 residues. J was trimmed by 4 bases and V by 4 bases; bases with no gene match: 7. Germline assignment: CDR1 WSHSY and CDR2 SAAADI. The CDR3 nucleotides read TGCGCCAGCAGTGGGCGGTGGACTAGCGGTTACAATGAGCAGTTCTTC. Its protein product is CASSGRWTSGYNEQFF.

This clonotype has just a few counts. The V and J genes are TRBV5-1 and TRBJ2-1, with D possibly called TRBD1 or TRBD2 (5 bases each). Per germline, CDR1 SGHRS and CDR2 YFSETQ. Trimming cost V 1 base and J 2 bases, with 10 bases left between them. This CDR3 region has 15 residues. CDR3 sequence reads: CASSLRDGPYNEQFF. CDR3 in DNA: TGCGCCAGCAGCTTGCGGGACGGACCCTACAATGAGCAGTTCTTC.

The sample holds many counts of this clonotype. The chain couples TRBV7-2 to TRBJ2-7; D is unresolved. The CDR3 runs to 13 residues. Germline V gene lookup returns CDR1 SGHTA and CDR2 FQGNSA. With 3 bases removed from V and 3 bases from J, the gap between germline ends came to 9 bases. CDR3 sequence: CASSFGGYYEQYF. The CDR3 bases are TGTGCCAGCAGCTTTGGTGGGTACTACGAGCAGTACTTC.

This clonotype turned up a few times. This chain connects TRBV9 to TRBJ1-1; unclear D gene. The CDR3 spans 16 residues. V dropped 0 bases and J dropped 1 base, with 13 bases sitting between them. The germline gives CDR1 SGDLS, CDR2 YYNGEE. The chain's CDR3 is CASSVGGVWENTEAFF. The CDR3, as DNA: TGTGCCAGCAGCGTAGGGGGAGTCTGGGAGAACACTGAAGCTTTCTTT.

The chain recombines TRBV7-9 with TRBJ2-4; tentative D call: TRBD2 (6 bases). This CDR3 has 15 residues. V lost 4 bases to trimming and J lost 8 bases, with 18 bases between them. The germline V gene encodes CDR1 SEHNR and CDR2 FQNEAQ (reference sequence). The CDR3 DNA reads TGTGCCAGCAGCTACGTTCCTAGCGCACGGGACATTCAGTACTTC. This sequence encodes CASSYVPSARDIQYF.

Ten or more counts support this clonotype. The chain joins TRBV28 to TRBJ1-1; D unclear. V was pared by 7 bases and J by 0 bases, with 12 bases between. CDR1 is MDHEN and CDR2 is SYDVKM in the germline V gene. The CDR3 is 14 amino acids. In DNA, the CDR3 is TGTGCCAGCATGGATCCTGCTATGAACACTGAAGCTTTCTTT. Its translation is CASMDPAMNTEAFF.

This clonotype was observed at least ten times. The chain employs TRBV18 and TRBJ2-7, with TRBD2 identical over 8 bases. The ends lost 1 base at V and 5 bases at J; junction bases unmatched: 4. Germline lookup yields CDR1 KGHSH and CDR2 LQKENI. The CDR3 length is 14 residues. Here the CDR3 reads CASSPLSGSNEQYF. The DNA for the CDR3 is TGTGCCAGCTCACCACTCAGCGGGAGTAACGAGCAGTACTTC.

The rearrangement links TRBV12-3 or TRBV12-4 to TRBJ2-7; possible D gene TRBD1, 6 bases. Trimming stripped 4 bases from V and 5 bases from J, with 9 bases between. The CDR3 is made up of 12 amino acids. Here the CDR3 reads CASSSGTNEQYF. The CDR3 region has the DNA TGTGCCAGCAGTTCCGGGACAAACGAGCAGTACTTC.

This clonotype was observed many times. In nucleotides, the CDR3 is TGTGCCAGCAGTTTAAGACAATTCAGGGACTATGGCTACACCTTC. Protein sequence: CASSLRQFRDYGYTF. V and J are TRBV12-3 or TRBV12-4 and TRBJ1-2; a possible D gene is TRBD1 (5 bases). V shed 2 bases and J shed 3 bases, with 13 bases lying between them. The CDR3 has 15 amino acids.

In its sample, this clonotype was seen many times. The V and J genes are TRBV2 and TRBJ1-1; no reliable D call. This CDR3 spans 15 amino acids. CDR1 is SNHLY and CDR2 is FYNNEI in the germline V gene. Trimming left V 2 bases short and J 1 base short, with 11 bases between. CDR3 DNA: TGTGCCAGCAGTGAATCTCATCCAGGGAACACTGAAGCTTTCTTT. It encodes CASSESHPGNTEAFF.

This rearrangement joins TRBV10-3 to TRBJ1-6, with a weak D call TRBD1 (5 bases). CDR3 length equals 16 residues. V lost 0 bases, J lost 8 bases, and 14 bases lay in between. Looked up from germline, CDR1 is ENHRY and CDR2 is SYGVKD. CDR3 residues: CAISESLRAGDSPLHF. The CDR3 region has the DNA TGTGCCATCAGTGAGTCTCTGAGGGCGGGGGATTCACCCCTCCACTTT.

This clonotype was counted many times. The gene calls are TRBV6-2 or TRBV6-3 and TRBJ2-1, with 11 bases fitting TRBD2. From germline, CDR1 is MNHEY and CDR2 SVGEGT. With 6 bases clipped from V and 2 bases from J, the junction kept 12 bases outside the gene matches. The CDR3 is made up of 18 amino acids. The CDR3 nucleotides read TGTGCCAGCAGCGACGGACCTCTACTAGCGGGAGCCTACAATGAGCAGTTCTTC. This sequence encodes CASSDGPLLAGAYNEQFF.

At least ten counts were recorded for this clonotype. The chain links TRBV20-1 to TRBJ2-7; 7 nucleotides agree with TRBD1. The germline V gene encodes CDR1 DFQATT and CDR2 SNEGSKA (reference sequence). This CDR3 has 13 amino acids. V lost 8 bases and J lost 3; bases outside the gene matches: 10. DNA of the CDR3: TGCAGTACCAAGCCGGGACAGTACTACGAGCAGTACTTC. Its protein is CSTKPGQYYEQYF.

This clonotype was counted ten times or more. CDR3 amino acids: CASSLVDGTYEQYF. The CDR3 nucleotides read TGTGCCAGCAGCTTAGTCGACGGAACCTACGAGCAGTACTTC. The chain carries TRBV7-9 and TRBJ2-7; D is ambiguous. CDR3 length: 14 amino acids. The germline CDR1 and CDR2 sequences are SEHNR and FQNEAQ (reference sequence). Trimming cost V 1 base and J 2 bases, with 9 bases left between them. Variable domain in full (rest from reference TRBV7-9 and TRBJ2-7): DTGVSQNPRHKITKRGQNVTFRCDPISEHNRLYWYRQTLGQGPEFLTYFQNEAQLEKSRLLSDRFSAERPKGSFSTLEIQRTEQGDSAMYLCASSLVDGTYEQYFGPGTRLTVT.

This clonotype was counted ten times or more. This sequence joins TRBV27 and TRBJ2-3; tentative D call: TRBD2 (6 bases). The CDR3 runs to 15 residues. V was trimmed by 10 bases and J by 8 bases, leaving 25 bases between them. Looked up from germline, CDR1 is MNHEY and CDR2 is SMNVEV (reference sequence). In nucleotides, the CDR3 is TGTGCCAACCCCTATACCCAAAGGGGAGGACGTACGCAGTATTTT. As protein: CANPYTQRGGRTQYF.

This clonotype was recorded many times. The gene calls are TRBV12-3 or TRBV12-4 and TRBJ2-3; D not resolved. Trimming pared 6 bases from V and 6 bases from J, leaving 10 bases between. This CDR3 has 12 amino acids. The CDR3 DNA follows: TGTGCCAGCAGCCACGGATGGGATACGCAGTATTTT. Protein sequence: CASSHGWDTQYF.

This clonotype was observed at least ten times. CDR3 in DNA: TGTGCCAGCAGTTTTATGCTAGCGGGGATAGCCAAAAACATTCAGTACTTC. Its protein is CASSFMLAGIAKNIQYF. The rearrangement uses TRBV28 and TRBJ2-4; TRBD2 matches at 9 bases. The CDR3 loop spans 17 amino acids. Looked up from germline, CDR1 is MDHEN and CDR2 is SYDVKM. The V gene end was trimmed by 3 bases and the J gene end by 0 bases; junction bases not matched to a gene: 6.

This clonotype has ten or more counts. The CDR3 DNA follows: TGTGCCAGCAGTGAAACCCCGTACACAGATACGCAGTATTTT. Translating it yields CASSETPYTDTQYF. The chain carries TRBV2 and TRBJ2-3; no clear D. This CDR3 has 14 residues. CDR1 SNHLY and CDR2 FYNNEI come from the germline V gene. Deletions cut 2 bases from V and 2 bases from J, with 8 bases between.

The rearrangement joins TRBV27 to TRBJ2-7; D assignment may be TRBD1 or TRBD2 (5 bases each). The germline V gene encodes CDR1 MNHEY and CDR2 SMNVEV (reference sequence). CDR3 length: 15 amino acids. Deletions cut 4 bases from V and 1 base from J, with 14 bases between. The CDR3 DNA sequence: TGTGCCAGCAGTTGGAGAGGGACCGGGTCCTACGAGCAGTACTTC. Encoded protein: CASSWRGTGSYEQYF.

This clonotype showed up just a few times. The CDR3 protein is CASSYPEHGYTF. The CDR3 DNA is TGTGCCAGCAGTTACCCGGAGCATGGCTACACCTTC. The chain carries TRBV6-2 or TRBV6-3 and TRBJ1-2; no clear D gene. CDR1 and CDR2 from the germline V gene are MNHEY and SVGEGT. This CDR3 has 12 amino acids. The V gene lost 2 bases and the J gene lost 6 bases, with 7 bases spanning the gap.

This clonotype was detected many times. The V and J genes are TRBV7-7 and TRBJ2-2, with D possibly TRBD2 on 6 matching bases. This CDR3 is 16 amino acids long. Trimming left V 0 bases short and J 7 bases short, with 15 bases between. Germline V gives CDR1 SSHAT, CDR2 FNYEAQ (reference sequence). The DNA for the CDR3 is TGTGCCAGCAGCTTAGCGCCCCGGGAGTTTGACGGGGAGCTGTTTTTT. Its protein is CASSLAPREFDGELFF.

The chain is built from TRBV5-4 and TRBJ2-7; D may be TRBD1 (6 bases). V dropped 0 bases and J dropped 6 bases, with 16 bases sitting between them. The CDR3 is 15 amino acids. From germline, CDR1 is SGHNT and CDR2 YYREEE (reference sequence). The CDR3 DNA follows: TGTGCCAGCAGCTTGGTAGGGACACCCCTTGGCGAGCAGTACTTC. This sequence encodes CASSLVGTPLGEQYF.